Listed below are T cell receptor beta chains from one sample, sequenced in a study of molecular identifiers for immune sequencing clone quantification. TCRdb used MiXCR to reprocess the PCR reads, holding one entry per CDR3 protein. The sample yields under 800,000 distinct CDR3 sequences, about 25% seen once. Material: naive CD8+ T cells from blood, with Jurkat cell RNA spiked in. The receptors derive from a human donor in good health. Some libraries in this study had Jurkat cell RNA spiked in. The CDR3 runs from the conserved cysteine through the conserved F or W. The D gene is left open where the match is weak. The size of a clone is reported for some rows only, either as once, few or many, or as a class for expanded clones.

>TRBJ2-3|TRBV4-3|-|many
CASSQEPGAGDTQYF
TGCGCCAGCAGCCAAGAACCAGGGGCCGGAGATACGCAGTATTTT
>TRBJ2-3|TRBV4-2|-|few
CASSQERSDYDTQYF
TGTGCCAGCAGCCAAGAGAGGTCGGATTACGATACGCAGTATTTT
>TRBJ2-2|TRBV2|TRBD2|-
CASRGGSRVQRVTGELFF
TGTGCCAGCAGGGGGGGGTCCCGGGTCCAGAGGGTCACCGGGGAGCTGTTTTTT
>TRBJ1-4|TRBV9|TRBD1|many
CASSVDGTVEKLFF
TGTGCCAGCAGCGTAGATGGGACAGTCGAAAAACTGTTTTTT
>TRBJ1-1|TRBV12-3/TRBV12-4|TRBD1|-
CASTPGQRYAEAYF
TGTGCCAGCACCCCGGGACAGCGTTACGCTGAAGCTTACTTT
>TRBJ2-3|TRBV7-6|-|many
CASSLFGGDTQYF
TGTGCCAGCAGCTTATTTGGGGGGGATACGCAGTATTTT
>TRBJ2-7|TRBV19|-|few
CASSIKGEAYEQYF
TGTGCCAGTAGTATAAAGGGGGAGGCATACGAGCAGTACTTC
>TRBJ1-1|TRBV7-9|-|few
CASSLPGLNTEAFF
TGTGCCAGCAGCTTACCGGGCCTGAACACTGAAGCTTTCTTT
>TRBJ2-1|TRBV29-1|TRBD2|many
CSVGGGSYNEQFF
TGCAGCGTTGGCGGGGGCTCCTACAATGAGCAGTTCTTC
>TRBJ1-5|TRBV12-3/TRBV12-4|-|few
CASSLSGYDQPQHF
TGTGCCAGCAGTTTATCGGGGTACGACCAGCCCCAGCATTTT
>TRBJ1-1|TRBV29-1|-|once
CSVERVMDTEAFF
TGCAGCGTTGAGAGGGTCATGGACACTGAAGCTTTCTTT
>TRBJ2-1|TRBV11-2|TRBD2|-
CASSLSGGVFYNEQFF
TGTGCCAGCAGCTTAAGTGGGGGGGTATTCTACAATGAGCAGTTCTTC
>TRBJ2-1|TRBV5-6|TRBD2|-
CASSLRLAGVINNEQFF
TGTGCCAGCAGCTTGAGGCTAGCGGGAGTCATTAACAATGAGCAGTTCTTC
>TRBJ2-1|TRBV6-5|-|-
CASSSAGPLGVDEQFF
TGTGCCAGCAGTAGCGCGGGCCCACTTGGCGTCGATGAGCAGTTCTTC
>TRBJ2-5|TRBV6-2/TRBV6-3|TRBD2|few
CASSLPSGVQGTQYF
TGTGCCAGCAGTTTGCCTAGCGGGGTGCAAGGGACCCAGTACTTC
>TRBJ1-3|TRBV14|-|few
CASSQDGNTIYF
TGTGCCAGCAGCCAAGATGGAAACACCATATATTTT
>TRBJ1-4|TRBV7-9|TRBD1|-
CASSQRTGANEKLFF
TGTGCCAGCAGCCAAAGGACAGGGGCTAATGAAAAACTGTTTTTT
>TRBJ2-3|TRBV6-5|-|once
CASSYLTPGDYGPSLPDTQYF
TGTGCCAGCAGTTACTTGACACCAGGAGACTACGGTCCTAGCCTCCCAGATACGCAGTATTTT
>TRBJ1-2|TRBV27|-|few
CASSLSTRAGYDGYTF
TGTGCCAGCAGTTTAAGTACTAGGGCAGGGTATGACGGCTACACCTTC
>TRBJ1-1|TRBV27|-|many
CASKGVAEAFF
TGTGCCAGCAAAGGCGTCGCTGAAGCTTTCTTT
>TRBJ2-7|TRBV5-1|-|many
CASSIGTGASYEQYF
TGCGCCAGCAGCATAGGGACCGGAGCCTCCTACGAGCAGTACTTC
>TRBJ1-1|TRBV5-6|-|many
CASSLGRAEAFF
TGTGCCAGCAGCTTAGGCAGGGCTGAAGCTTTCTTT
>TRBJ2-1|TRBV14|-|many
CASSQDLLGVQFF
TGTGCCAGCAGCCAAGATTTGTTGGGGGTGCAGTTCTTC
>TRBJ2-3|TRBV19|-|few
CASSMRGLPDTQYF
TGTGCCAGTAGTATGCGGGGCCTCCCAGATACGCAGTATTTT
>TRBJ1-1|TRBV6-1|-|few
CASSEAPWQSFNTEAFF
TGTGCCAGCAGTGAAGCCCCTTGGCAATCCTTCAACACTGAAGCTTTCTTT
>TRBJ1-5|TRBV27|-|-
CATREAGGNQPQHF
TGTGCCACCAGAGAGGCAGGGGGCAATCAGCCCCAGCATTTT
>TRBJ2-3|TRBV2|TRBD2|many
CASSEAGGAFYTDTQYF
TGTGCCAGCAGTGAAGCCGGGGGGGCCTTTTACACAGATACGCAGTATTTT
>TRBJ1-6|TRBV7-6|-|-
CASSFGRQNSPLHF
TGTGCCAGCAGCTTTGGTCGACAGAATTCACCCCTCCACTTT
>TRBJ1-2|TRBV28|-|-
CASSLANPVLREGYTF
TGTGCCAGCAGTTTGGCCAACCCCGTGTTAAGGGAAGGCTACACCTTC
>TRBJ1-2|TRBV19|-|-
CASSEGFRNGYTF
TGTGCCAGTAGTGAGGGGTTTCGAAATGGCTACACCTTC
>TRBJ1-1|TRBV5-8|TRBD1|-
CASSWTGTSNPEAFF
TGTGCCAGCAGCTGGACAGGGACTAGTAACCCTGAAGCTTTCTTT
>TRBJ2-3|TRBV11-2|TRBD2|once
CARRLALAGRTDTPYF
TGTGCCCGCCGCTTAGCTCTAGCGGGGCGCACAGATACGCCGTATTTT
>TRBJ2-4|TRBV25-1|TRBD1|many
CASSEDRGRGNIQYF
TGTGCCAGCAGTGAAGACAGGGGGAGGGGAAACATTCAGTACTTC
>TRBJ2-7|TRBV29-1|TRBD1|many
CSVEGGTGGYEQYF
TGCAGCGTTGAAGGTGGGACAGGGGGCTACGAGCAGTACTTC
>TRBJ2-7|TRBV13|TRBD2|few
CASSLGSMVAGGSHEQYF
TGTGCCAGCAGCTTAGGCTCTATGGTAGCGGGAGGGAGCCACGAGCAGTACTTC
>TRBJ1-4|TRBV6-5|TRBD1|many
CASSTPRDRGDEKLFF
TGTGCCAGCAGTACACCGAGGGACAGGGGGGATGAAAAACTGTTTTTT
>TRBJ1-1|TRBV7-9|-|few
CASSTSGRVNTEAFF
TGTGCCAGCAGCACCTCTGGCAGGGTGAACACTGAAGCTTTCTTT
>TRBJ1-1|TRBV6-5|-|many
CASSYYMGENTEAFF
TGTGCCAGCAGTTACTACATGGGTGAGAACACTGAAGCTTTCTTT
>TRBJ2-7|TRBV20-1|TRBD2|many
CSARDGASGAYEQYF
TGCAGTGCTAGAGATGGGGCTAGCGGAGCCTACGAGCAGTACTTC
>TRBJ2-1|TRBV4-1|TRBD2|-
CASSQGLSGGYNEQFF
TGCGCCAGCAGCCAAGGATTGTCGGGGGGTTACAATGAGCAGTTCTTC
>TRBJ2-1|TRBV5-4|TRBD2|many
CATTPRDYHNEQFF
TGTGCCACCACGCCCCGGGACTATCACAATGAGCAGTTCTTC
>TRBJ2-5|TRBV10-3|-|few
CAISGAGSVSETQYF
TGTGCCATCAGTGGGGCAGGGTCGGTTTCAGAGACCCAGTACTTC
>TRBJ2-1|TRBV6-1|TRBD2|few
CASSESPSGGDNEQFF
TGTGCCAGCAGTGAAAGCCCTAGCGGGGGAGACAATGAGCAGTTCTTC
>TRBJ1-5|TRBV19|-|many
CATGWSNQPQHF
TGTGCCACAGGGTGGAGCAATCAGCCCCAGCATTTT
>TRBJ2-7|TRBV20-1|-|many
CSAVELYEQYF
TGCAGTGCTGTCGAGCTCTACGAGCAGTACTTC
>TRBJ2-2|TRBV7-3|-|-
CASGPGPLGGELFF
TGTGCCAGTGGGCCGGGACCCCTGGGCGGGGAGCTGTTTTTT
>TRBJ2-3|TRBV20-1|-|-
CSARERDPGLPSTDTQYF
TGCAGTGCTAGAGAGAGGGACCCGGGGTTACCTAGCACAGATACGCAGTATTTT
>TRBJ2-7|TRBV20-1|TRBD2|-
CSARTSGGLYEQYF
TGCAGTGCTCGGACTAGCGGGGGCCTCTACGAGCAGTACTTC
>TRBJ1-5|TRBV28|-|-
CASSTGFSQPQHF
TGTGCCAGCAGTACAGGGTTCTCGCAGCCCCAGCATTTT
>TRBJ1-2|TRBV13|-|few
CASSPPGGVYGYTF
TGTGCCAGCAGCCCGCCTGGGGGAGTCTATGGCTACACCTTC